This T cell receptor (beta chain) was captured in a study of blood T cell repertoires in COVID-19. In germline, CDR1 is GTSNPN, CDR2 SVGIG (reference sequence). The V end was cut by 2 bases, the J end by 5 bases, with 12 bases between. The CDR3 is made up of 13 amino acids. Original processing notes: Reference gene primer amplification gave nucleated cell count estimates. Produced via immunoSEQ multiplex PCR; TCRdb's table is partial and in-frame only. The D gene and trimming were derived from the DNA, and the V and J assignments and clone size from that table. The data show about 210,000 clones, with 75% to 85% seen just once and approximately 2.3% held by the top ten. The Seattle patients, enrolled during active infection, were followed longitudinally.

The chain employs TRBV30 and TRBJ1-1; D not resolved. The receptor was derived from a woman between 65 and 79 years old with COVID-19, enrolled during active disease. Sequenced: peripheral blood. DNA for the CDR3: TGTGCCTGGAGTATTAGTCCGACAACTGAAGCTTTCTTT. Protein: CAWSISPTTEAFF.